These 20 T cell receptor beta chains came from one sample sequenced in a study of T cells after yellow fever vaccination. In TCRdb, the 5' RACE reads were re-called with MiXCR into one record per CDR3 protein. Among some 320,000 distinct CDR3 sequences listed, approximately 4.5% were seen once. The sample here was PBMCs, taken 15 days after the yellow fever booster vaccination. The receptors stem from a man aged 18-30 years who received the YFV17D yellow fever vaccine.

The J gene is TRBJ2-2, the V gene TRBV9; 8 bases fit TRBD2. Germline V gene lookup returns CDR1 SGDLS and CDR2 YYNGEE. The CDR3 loop spans 16 amino acids. V shed 1 base and J 4 bases; nucleotides not matched to a gene: 6. The DNA for the CDR3 is TGTGCCAGCAGCGTAACTCACGGGGGGGCCACCGGGGAGCTGTTTTTT. It specifies CASSVTHGGATGELFF.

The J gene is TRBJ1-6, the V gene TRBV12-3 or TRBV12-4; D is undetermined. With 3 bases removed from V and 10 bases from J, the gap between germline ends came to 13 bases. The CDR3 has 14 residues. CDR3 DNA sequence: TGTGCCAGCAGTTTCTGGCAGGCAGACTCACCCCTCCACTTT. Amino acids: CASSFWQADSPLHF.

This clonotype was seen a few times. The V call is TRBV6-5, the J call TRBJ1-1, with 8 nucleotides matching TRBD1. Germline V gene lookup returns CDR1 MNHEY and CDR2 SVGAGI. Trimming cost V 5 bases and J 3 bases; bases outside gene matches: 11. This CDR3 contains 16 residues. CDR3 loop: CASSKTGAAKDTEAFF. CDR3 coding DNA: TGTGCCAGCAGTAAGACAGGGGCCGCCAAAGACACTGAAGCTTTCTTT.

This clonotype was observed many times. This chain links TRBV9 with TRBJ2-1, with 9 bases matching TRBD2. This CDR3 spans 16 amino acids. Germline CDR1 SGDLS, CDR2 YYNGEE. J gave up 2 bases and V 2 bases, and 5 bases lay outside the gene matches. The chain's CDR3 is CASSVFSGGTYNEQFF. CDR3 DNA: TGTGCCAGCAGCGTGTTTAGCGGGGGCACCTACAATGAGCAGTTCTTC.

This clonotype was recorded at least ten times. The V call is TRBV20-1, the J call TRBJ1-5, with D maybe TRBD1 (5 bases). The CDR3 has 18 residues. V lost 3 bases, J lost 0 bases, and 21 bases lay in between. Germline V gene data show CDR1 as DFQATT and CDR2 as SNEGSKA (reference sequence). Here the CDR3 DNA reads TGCAGTGCTAGCCGCGCGGGGCGTGGAGGGAATAGCAATCAGCCCCAGCATTTT. This gives the protein CSASRAGRGGNSNQPQHF.

The gene calls are TRBV23-1 and TRBJ2-4, with D tentatively TRBD1 (6 bases). TRBV23-1 is an ORF for which the function is uncertain. The CDR3 covers 13 residues. The DNA for the CDR3 is TGCGTCCCGACAGGAACAGCCAAAAACATTCAGTACTTC. It yields the protein CVPTGTAKNIQYF.

In this sample, this clonotype turned up many times. The genes are TRBV19 and TRBJ1-1; D possibly corresponds to TRBD1 (6 bases). V was clipped by 5 bases and J by 3 bases, with 10 bases between them. CDR3 length: 13 residues. Germline values: CDR1 LNHDA, CDR2 SQIVND (reference sequence). CDR3 in amino acids: CASSPRTDTEAFF. The CDR3 nucleotides read TGTGCCAGTAGTCCCAGGACAGACACTGAAGCTTTCTTT.

At least ten counts were recorded for this clonotype. The rearrangement joins TRBV9 to TRBJ2-2; D call uncertain. The germline V and J ends were trimmed by 5 bases and 2 bases, with 10 bases remaining between them. In germline, CDR1 is SGDLS, CDR2 YYNGEE. The CDR3 has 14 amino acids. The CDR3 reads CASSRPTNTGELFF. CDR3 DNA: TGTGCCAGCAGTAGACCGACCAACACCGGGGAGCTGTTTTTT.

This clonotype appeared many times. The genes are TRBV4-1 and TRBJ1-6, with no clear D. The germline gives CDR1 MGHRA, CDR2 YSYEKL. Trimming stripped 3 bases from V and 5 bases from J, with 8 bases between. The CDR3 runs to 14 residues. As DNA, the CDR3 is TGCGCCAGCAGCCAGACACCAAATAATTCACCCCTCCACTTT. The encoded protein is CASSQTPNNSPLHF.

This clonotype was recorded a few times. The rearrangement joins TRBV29-1 to TRBJ2-5; 11 nucleotides match TRBD1. Losses at the gene ends were 7 bases for V and 3 bases for J; bases not matched to a gene: 10. The germline CDR1 and CDR2 sequences are SQVTM and ANQGSEA. The CDR3 is 15 amino acids. This chain's CDR3 is CSGGTGGRTEETQYF. The CDR3 DNA reads as TGCAGCGGTGGGACAGGGGGAAGGACGGAAGAGACCCAGTACTTC.

This clonotype was detected a few times. This chain joins TRBV29-1 and TRBJ2-3; D is unclear. Germline lookup yields CDR1 SQVTM and CDR2 ANQGSEA. The CDR3 has 11 amino acids. V was clipped by 7 bases and J by 5 bases, with 10 bases between them. CDR3: CSAGYGDTQYF. CDR3 sequence (DNA): TGCAGCGCGGGCTATGGAGATACGCAGTATTTT.

This clonotype has a count of ten or more. J is TRBJ2-5 and V is TRBV7-9; D is perhaps TRBD1 (5 bases). The CDR3 spans 13 residues. The germline gives CDR1 SEHNR, CDR2 FQNEAQ (reference sequence). V lost 5 bases and J 2 bases, leaving 9 bases between the germline ends. CDR3: CASSRQPQETQYF. CDR3 DNA sequence: TGTGCCAGCAGCCGACAGCCTCAAGAGACCCAGTACTTC.

This clonotype appeared many times. The chain employs TRBV7-9 and TRBJ1-3, with D tentatively TRBD1 (5 bases). This CDR3 spans 15 amino acids. The germline V gene encodes CDR1 SEHNR and CDR2 FQNEAQ (reference sequence). V lost 2 bases to trimming and J lost 8 bases, with 16 bases between them. The CDR3 region is CASSLQRFGGDTIYF. CDR3 in DNA: TGTGCCAGCAGCTTACAGCGGTTCGGAGGGGACACCATATATTTT.

This clonotype was observed many times. V and J are TRBV7-2 and TRBJ2-3; D might be TRBD1 (6 bases). V was pared by 4 bases and J by 0 bases, with 11 bases between. The germline CDR1 and CDR2 sequences are SGHTA and FQGNSA. The CDR3 consists of 15 residues. The chain's CDR3 is CASSSYRASTDTQYF. The CDR3 coding sequence is TGTGCCAGCAGCTCCTACAGGGCTAGCACAGATACGCAGTATTTT.

This clonotype has more than one count but fewer than ten. The chain links TRBV20-1 to TRBJ2-5; tentative D call: TRBD1 (5 bases). The CDR3 runs 14 residues. Trimming cost V 2 bases and J 1 base, with 11 bases left between them. Germline V gene data show CDR1 as DFQATT and CDR2 as SNEGSKA (reference sequence). CDR3 protein: CSARSPQGQETQYF. The CDR3 DNA is TGCAGTGCTAGATCCCCCCAGGGCCAAGAGACCCAGTACTTC.

Only a few counts were recorded for this clonotype. The CDR3 is CASTLLEKLFF. The CDR3 bases are TGTGCCAGCACTCTTCTGGAAAAACTGTTTTTT. This chain uses TRBV2 with TRBJ1-4; no firm D call. V was trimmed by 7 bases and J by 8 bases, leaving 8 bases between them. The CDR3 totals 11 residues. CDR1 is SNHLY and CDR2 is FYNNEI in the germline V gene.

V gene TRBV7-9 combines with J gene TRBJ2-4; perhaps TRBD1 as D (6 bases). The CDR3 spans 16 residues. CDR1 is SEHNR, CDR2 FQNEAQ, per germline (reference sequence). V was trimmed by 3 bases and J by 1 base, leaving 13 bases between them. The DNA of the CDR3 is TGTGCCAGCAGCTTGCAGGGAAGGGGGGCCAAAAACATTCAGTACTTC. It encodes CASSLQGRGAKNIQYF.

This clonotype was found many times. One junction end does not reproduce the germline sequence, and a read error may be involved. The genes are TRBV7-7 and TRBJ2-5; no clear D. The V gene's germline CDR1 is SSHAT and CDR2 FNYEAQ (reference sequence). The CDR3 is 14 residues long. DNA for the CDR3: TGTGCTAGCAGCCCCGCCCGCGCCACAGAGACCCAGTACTTC. It translates to CASSPARATETQYF. The full variable domain, rest sourced from reference TRBV7-7 and TRBJ2-5, is GAGVSQSPRYKVTKRGQDVTLRCDPISSHATLYWYQQALGQGPEFLTYFNYEAQPDKSGLPSDRFSAERPEGSISTLTIQRTEQRDSAMYRCASSPARATETQYFGPGTRLLVL.

Here the CDR3 DNA reads TGTGCCAGCAGCTTATCGCGCTGGGGGGAAGAGACCCAGTACTTC. It codes for CASSLSRWGEETQYF. V usage is TRBV7-8 and J usage is TRBJ2-5, with D possibly TRBD2 on 6 matching bases. CDR3 length: 15 residues. Germline V gene sequence: CDR1 SGHVS, CDR2 FQNEAQ. Trimming pared 2 bases from V and 3 bases from J, leaving 13 bases between.

This clonotype was found a few times. The chain uses TRBV12-3 or TRBV12-4 and TRBJ1-2; the D is unclear. CDR3 size: 13 residues. V gave up 3 bases and J gave up 5 bases, with 10 bases separating them. CDR3 DNA: TGTGCCAGCAGTTTCCCTAGATCGTATGGCTACACCTTC. It translates to CASSFPRSYGYTF.